Sequencing of this T cell receptor (beta chain) was carried out in a study of T cell changes during pregnancy in multiple sclerosis. The data were produced by immunoSEQ multiplex PCR, yet TCRdb's version contains in-frame clones alone and is incomplete. The data show 50,000 to 60,000 clones, with 90% seen just once and around 2% held by the top ten. V shed 2 bases, J shed 4 bases, and the junction held 8 bases outside the gene matches. The V gene's germline CDR1 is MNHEY and CDR2 SMNVEV (reference sequence). The CDR3 extends over 16 amino acids. The sequence derives from a female donor in good health, enrolled as a control in a pregnancy study. The specimen comprised peripheral blood, sampled in the first trimester of pregnancy. J is TRBJ2-7 and V is TRBV27, with TRBD2 matching over 10 bases. The CDR3 spells CASSLGAGGPGYEQYF. CDR3 DNA: TGTGCCAGCAGTTTAGGAGCGGGAGGGCCTGGGTACGAGCAGTACTTC.